The clone carrying this T cell receptor (beta chain) came up many times. The target antigen is unknown. CDR3 size: 14 residues. The data were obtained in a study of T cells in Graves' hyperthyroidism and ophthalmopathy. Study as a whole: At initial diagnosis, before any treatment had begun, peripheral blood was obtained.

RNA transcripts served as the template for amplifying TCR beta CDR3 regions. A first-round RT-PCR of the TCR CDR3 used the HTBI primer set. MiXCR, run by TCRdb on the multiplex PCR reads, gives a single entry per CDR3 protein. The repertoire has approximately 620,000 distinct CDR3 sequences, more than 15% of them found once; the top ten carry less than 3.5%. Patients with ophthalmopathy all had a Clinical Activity Score of at least 3, a NOSPECS grade of at least 4 and duration under 3 months. General study results and limits: The model foresaw ophthalmopathy a median roughly 6.3 months prior to onset.

The chain couples TRBV12-3 or TRBV12-4 to TRBJ2-2, with TRBD1 identical over 7 bases. The sample was blood. This receptor was obtained from a woman aged 40 to 50 with Graves' ophthalmopathy. In nucleotides, the CDR3 is TGTGGTTCGAGGGGGACAGCGAACACCGGGGAGCTGTTTTTT. It specifies CGSRGTANTGELFF.